The 14 T cell receptor beta chains given below trace back to one sample, sequenced in a study of CD8 T cells in ankylosing spondylitis. Their antigens remain unidentified. Study results and limitations: It appeared that ankylosing spondylitis blood was characterized by a TCR beta motif of roughly 8 highly homologous variants.

TCRdb re-derived calls from the 5' RACE reads in MiXCR, one entry per CDR3 protein. The sample includes about 220,000 distinct CDR3 sequences, about 6.7% of them seen just once. The sample taken for sequencing was blood, either unsorted or a sorted T cell fraction (not recorded which). These receptors were taken from a male donor with ankylosing spondylitis.

This clonotype has a count of ten or more. The chain has TRBV27 and TRBJ2-5; a possible D gene is TRBD2 (5 bases). The CDR3 sequence is 14 residues long. Germline V gene sequence: CDR1 MNHEY, CDR2 SMNVEV (reference sequence). V was trimmed by 3 bases and J by 1 base, leaving 9 bases between them. The CDR3 region is CASSLRAVQETQYF. In nucleotides, the CDR3 is TGTGCCAGCAGTTTGAGGGCAGTCCAAGAGACCCAGTACTTC.

The chain recombines TRBV6-6 with TRBJ2-3, with D tentatively TRBD2 (5 bases). Trimming removed 10 bases from V and 5 bases from J, with 13 bases in between. Looked up from germline, CDR1 is MNHNY and CDR2 is SVGAGI (reference sequence). This CDR3 is built from 12 residues. The CDR3 DNA reads TGTGCCATACGGTCCGGGGAAGATACGCAGTATTTT. Translated: CAIRSGEDTQYF.

This clonotype was seen at least ten times. The chain links TRBV7-2 to TRBJ1-3, with D maybe TRBD1 (5 bases). This CDR3 spans 14 amino acids. In germline, CDR1 is SGHTA, CDR2 FQGNSA. Deletions cut 9 bases from V and 4 bases from J, with 16 bases between. Here the CDR3 reads CASLTFGAGNTIYF. In DNA form, the CDR3 reads TGTGCCAGTCTGACTTTTGGGGCCGGAAACACCATATATTTT.

This clonotype was recorded at least ten times. The chain links TRBV28 to TRBJ1-5; 9 nucleotides agree with TRBD1. CDR1 is MDHEN and CDR2 is SYDVKM in the germline V gene. This CDR3 comprises 13 residues. The trim removed 10 bases at V and 6 bases at J, leaving 7 bases unmatched. The CDR3 nucleotides read TGTGCCACCGTTACAGGGGGCTCTCAGCCCCAGCATTTT. Residues: CATVTGGSQPQHF.

This clonotype was counted at least ten times. CDR3: CASSSGPVAFF. CDR3 in DNA: TGTGCCAGCAGCTCGGGACCTGTAGCTTTCTTT. The chain recombines TRBV7-9 with TRBJ1-1; D is perhaps TRBD1 (5 bases). CDR1 and CDR2 (germline): SEHNR, FQNEAQ (reference sequence). This CDR3 region has 11 residues. V was pared by 4 bases and J by 10 bases, with 10 bases between.

The chain is built from TRBV7-6 and TRBJ2-7; D is unresolved. V dropped 5 bases and J dropped 0 bases, with 11 bases sitting between them. Germline V gives CDR1 SGHVS, CDR2 FNYEAQ. CDR3 length: 14 residues. The CDR3 reads CASSTAVGSYEQYF. CDR3 in DNA: TGTGCCAGCAGCACCGCGGTGGGCTCCTACGAGCAGTACTTC. The full variable domain, completed using reference TRBV7-6 and TRBJ2-7, is GAGVSQSPRYKVTKRGQDVALRCDPISGHVSLYWYRQALGQGPEFLTYFNYEAQQDKSGLPNDRFSAERPEGSISTLTIQRTEQRDSAMYRCASSTAVGSYEQYFGPGTRLTVT.

Ten or more counts support this clonotype. The chain uses TRBV6-6 and TRBJ2-7, with unresolved D. Between the trimmed V and J ends, which lost 6 bases and 3 bases, there was a span of 12 bases. Per the germline V gene, CDR1 is MNHNY and CDR2 is SVGAGI (reference sequence). This CDR3 has 13 amino acids. The CDR3 coding sequence is TGTGCCAGCAGCGATCGACCCCTCTACGAGCAGTACTTC. This codes for CASSDRPLYEQYF.

This clonotype was recorded many times. The chain combines TRBV7-9 with TRBJ1-1; unclear D gene. The CDR3 consists of 16 residues. Between the trimmed V and J ends, which lost 5 bases and 3 bases, there was a span of 19 bases. From germline, CDR1 is SEHNR and CDR2 FQNEAQ (reference sequence). CDR3 protein: CASSTPARFRDTEAFF. The CDR3 coding sequence is TGTGCCAGCAGCACCCCGGCCCGGTTTAGGGACACTGAAGCTTTCTTT.

With respect to this clonotype: The conserved closing phenylalanine or tryptophan is absent in this CDR3, likely reflecting a read error. This rearrangement joins TRBV6-2 or TRBV6-3 to TRBJ2-1; 8 bases are a match to TRBD2. Germline CDR1 MNHEY, CDR2 SVGEGT. V gave up 0 bases and J gave up 2 bases; unmatched junction bases: 9. This CDR3 has 18 residues. CDR3 DNA sequence: TGTGCCAGCAGTTACTCTCTTCTAGCGGGCCCAACCTACAATGAGCAGTTCCTC. This sequence encodes CASSYSLLAGPTYNEQFL.

The sample holds many counts of this clonotype. The V and J genes are TRBV9 and TRBJ2-2; 8 nucleotides match TRBD1. In germline, CDR1 is SGDLS, CDR2 YYNGEE. The trim removed 3 bases at V and 1 base at J, leaving 2 bases unmatched. The CDR3 is 15 amino acids. This CDR3 reads CASSAGTGNTGELFF. CDR3 coding DNA: TGTGCCAGCAGCGCCGGGACAGGGAACACCGGGGAGCTGTTTTTT.

This clonotype has at least ten counts. This chain joins TRBV20-1 and TRBJ2-3; 8 nucleotides match TRBD1. The CDR3 is 15 residues long. V shed 6 bases, J shed 5 bases, and the junction held 13 bases outside the gene matches. CDR1 and CDR2 (germline): DFQATT, SNEGSKA (reference sequence). CDR3 DNA: TGCAGTGCGCCTACCGGGACAGGAATTCGAGATACGCAGTATTTT. Translation gives CSAPTGTGIRDTQYF.

This clonotype was counted many times. The J gene is TRBJ2-5, the V gene TRBV7-9; a possible D gene is TRBD2 (6 bases). This CDR3 region has 15 residues. Deletions cut 6 bases from V and 5 bases from J, with 19 bases between. Germline V lookup: CDR1 SEHNR, CDR2 FQNEAQ (reference sequence). The CDR3, as DNA: TGTGCCAGCAGTTTCTTCGGCGGGACGGGGGAGACCCAGTACTTC. Translated, it gives CASSFFGGTGETQYF.

This clonotype was detected a few times. The chain is built from TRBV6-1 and TRBJ1-5; TRBD1 aligns across 7 bases. CDR1 is MNHNS and CDR2 is SASEGT in the germline V gene. The CDR3 is 16 residues long. After removal of 4 bases from V and 7 bases from J, the junction contained 13 bases not matched to a gene. CDR3 in DNA: TGTGCCAGCAGTGCCGAAGACAGGGTGGGGGGCCAGCCCCAGCATTTT. Translating it yields CASSAEDRVGGQPQHF.

This clonotype has at least ten counts. V is TRBV20-1 and J is TRBJ2-5, with D unresolved. The CDR3 is made up of 13 amino acids. Per germline, CDR1 DFQATT and CDR2 SNEGSKA (reference sequence). Trimming removed 1 base from V and 3 bases from J, with 9 bases in between. CDR3 DNA: TGCAGTGCTAGAGCGGTAGGGAAAGAGACCCAGTACTTC. It specifies CSARAVGKETQYF.